The 24 T cell receptor beta chains in this list originate from one sample, sequenced in a study of cytomegalovirus exposure and HLA in healthy donors. With 60 Vbeta and 13 Jbeta primers, the PCR was carried out. Repertoires were generated with immunoSEQ multiplex PCR, while TCRdb's copy carries only in-frame clones and drops some. The sample records 200,000 to 250,000 clones, under 80% being singletons. Sequenced: PBMCs. These receptors all stem from a girl aged 2-10 years in good health and CMV-seronegative.

The chain recombines TRBV25-1 with TRBJ2-5; possibly TRBD2 for D (6 bases). Per germline, CDR1 MGHDK and CDR2 SYGVNS. This CDR3 contains 14 residues. Trimming cost V 4 bases and J 0 bases, with 9 bases left between them. CDR3 protein: CASSGGGYQETQYF. The CDR3 DNA sequence: TGTGCCAGCAGTGGGGGAGGATACCAAGAGACCCAGTACTTC.

This chain links TRBV29-1 with TRBJ1-2, with D unclear. Trimming removed 0 bases at V and 7 bases at J, with 18 bases between. Germline V gene lookup returns CDR1 SQVTM and CDR2 ANQGSEA. This CDR3 is 15 amino acids long. As DNA, the CDR3 is TGCAGCGTTGAAGAAGCGTCCGACCCCCTGGGTGGCTACACCTTC. It codes for CSVEEASDPLGGYTF.

The chain employs TRBV14 and TRBJ2-1; no clear D. With 2 bases removed from V and 10 bases from J, the gap between germline ends came to 24 bases. This CDR3 contains 17 residues. Germline V gene sequence: CDR1 SGHDN, CDR2 FVKESK. CDR3 in DNA: TGTGCCAGCAGCCAAATCAGTCCGGTCTCCCGTGTCGGGGAGCAGTTCTTC. Translated, it gives CASSQISPVSRVGEQFF.

This clone was counted between two and nine times. The rearrangement links TRBV11-2 to TRBJ2-5, with D possibly being TRBD2 (6 bases). The CDR3 contains 15 residues. Trimming stripped 2 bases from V and 0 bases from J, with 10 bases between. The germline CDR1 and CDR2 sequences are SGHAT and FQNNGV. CDR3 sequence: CASSLYPGDQETQYF. CDR3 nucleotides: TGTGCCAGCAGCTTATACCCGGGGGACCAAGAGACCCAGTACTTC.

The chain couples TRBV11-2 to TRBJ2-3; 10 bases agree with TRBD2. This CDR3 has 14 residues. V was pared by 8 bases and J by 7 bases, with 9 bases of the junction left unmatched. The germline gives CDR1 SGHAT, CDR2 FQNNGV. This CDR3 is CASLPSGGFYTQYF. As DNA, the CDR3 is TGTGCCAGCCTGCCTAGCGGGGGTTTTTATACGCAGTATTTT. Looking up the rest from reference TRBV11-2 and TRBJ2-3 gives the full variable domain: EAGVAQSPRYKIIEKRQSVAFWCNPISGHATLYWYQQILGQGPKLLIQFQNNGVVDDSQLPKDRFSAERLKGVDSTLKIQPAKLEDSAVYLCASLPSGGFYTQYFGPGTRLTVL.

This clone was observed a handful of times. The chain couples TRBV19 to TRBJ1-1, with 7 nucleotides matching TRBD1. Trimming took 8 bases from V and 11 from J; bases not matched to a gene: 14. The CDR3 contains 13 residues. Germline-derived CDR1 and CDR2 are LNHDA and SQIVND (reference sequence). This CDR3 reads CASRLQGMAVAFF. In DNA, the CDR3 is TGTGCCAGTCGATTACAGGGGATGGCGGTCGCTTTCTTT.

The V and J genes are TRBV6-1 and TRBJ1-1; 9 bases line up with TRBD1. V shed 0 bases and J 10 bases; nucleotides not matched to a gene: 12. The CDR3 is 16 amino acids. Germline V gene sequence: CDR1 MNHNS, CDR2 SASEGT. The DNA for the CDR3 is TGTGCCAGCAGTGAAGCCTTGGGACAGGGCCATAGGAGAGCTTTCTTT. Translating gives CASSEALGQGHRRAFF.

The V gene is TRBV27, the J gene TRBJ1-1, with 7 bases aligning to TRBD1. This CDR3 spans 16 amino acids. V lost 5 bases to trimming and J lost 4 bases; unmatched junction nucleotides: 13. Germline CDR1 MNHEY, CDR2 SMNVEV (reference sequence). CDR3 loop: CASSRPGQHRGTEAFF. In DNA, the CDR3 is TGTGCCAGCAGTCGACCGGGACAGCACCGAGGCACTGAAGCTTTCTTT.

J is TRBJ2-1 and V is TRBV5-4; 7 bases agree with TRBD1. Germline CDR1 and CDR2: SGHNT and YYREEE (reference sequence). The CDR3 contains 13 residues. The junction had 4 bases not matched to a gene; V was cut back by 4 bases and J by 6 bases. Here the CDR3 reads CASSKRGLNEQFF. The DNA for the CDR3 is TGTGCCAGCAGCAAAAGGGGGCTCAATGAGCAGTTCTTC.

V usage is TRBV7-9 and J usage is TRBJ1-3; D is unclear. The CDR3 has 14 residues. Germline assignment: CDR1 SEHNR and CDR2 FQNEAQ (reference sequence). The V end lost 5 bases, the J end lost 4 bases, and 12 bases lay between the germline ends. CDR3 in amino acids: CASSLPLSGNTIYF. The CDR3 DNA sequence: TGTGCCAGCAGCCTACCCCTTTCCGGAAACACCATATATTTT.

CDR3: CASSLWELHNEQFF. The CDR3 DNA is TGCGCCAGCAGTCTGTGGGAGCTCCACAATGAGCAGTTCTTC. The V gene is TRBV5-1, the J gene TRBJ2-1, with a tentative D call TRBD2 (5 bases). Between the trimmed V and J ends, which lost 5 bases and 5 bases, there was a span of 14 bases. Germline lookup yields CDR1 SGHRS and CDR2 YFSETQ. CDR3 length equals 14 residues.

This chain connects TRBV7-9 to TRBJ1-1; D perhaps matches TRBD1 (6 bases). The germline gives CDR1 SEHNR, CDR2 FQNEAQ (reference sequence). V lost 6 bases to trimming and J lost 0 bases, with 14 bases between them. The CDR3 is 15 amino acids. Written as DNA, the CDR3 is TGTGCCAGCAGTCACCGGGACACCTTGAACACTGAAGCTTTCTTT. Translation: CASSHRDTLNTEAFF. The full variable domain, with the rest looked up from reference TRBV7-9 and TRBJ1-1, is DTGVSQNPRHKITKRGQNVTFRCDPISEHNRLYWYRQTLGQGPEFLTYFQNEAQLEKSRLLSDRFSAERPKGSFSTLEIQRTEQGDSAMYLCASSHRDTLNTEAFFGQGTRLTVV.

The J gene is TRBJ2-7, the V gene TRBV5-1, with D maybe TRBD1 (5 bases). V was cut by 1 base and J by 5 bases, with 16 bases left in between. This CDR3 is 15 amino acids long. CDR1 and CDR2 from the germline V gene are SGHRS and YFSETQ. The CDR3 is CASSLTPGQIDEQYF. For the CDR3, the DNA is TGCGCCAGCAGCTTGACGCCAGGGCAAATCGACGAGCAGTACTTC.

Only a few counts were recorded for this clone. This chain joins TRBV10-2 and TRBJ1-6, with D hard to call. Trimming left V 3 bases short and J 9 bases short, with 9 bases between. Germline-derived CDR1 and CDR2 are WSHSY and SAAADI. This CDR3 contains 13 residues. CDR3 amino acids: CASSEEVGSPLHF. CDR3 in DNA: TGCGCCAGCAGTGAAGAAGTCGGTTCACCCCTCCACTTT.

The CDR3 loop reads CASRGQGTQPQHF. The CDR3 bases are TGTGCCAGCAGGGGACAAGGGACTCAGCCCCAGCATTTT. This chain uses TRBV6-6 with TRBJ1-5; tentative D call: TRBD1 (6 bases). Germline CDR1 and CDR2: MNHNY and SVGAGI (reference sequence). The CDR3 contains 13 residues. Trimming shortened V by 6 bases and J by 6 bases, and 12 bases separated the two germline ends.

V is TRBV5-6 and J is TRBJ2-3; D is undetermined. Germline V CDR1 and CDR2: SGHDT, YYEEEE. V was pared by 7 bases and J by 6 bases, with 18 bases between. The CDR3 sequence is 14 residues long. The CDR3 protein is CASRFGAARDTQYF. The CDR3 nucleotides are TGTGCCAGCCGTTTCGGTGCTGCTCGGGATACGCAGTATTTT.

This clone has just a few counts. Other DNA sequences in this sample translate to the same CDR3. The rearrangement joins TRBV5-1 to TRBJ2-2; 9 bases map to TRBD1. Germline CDR1 SGHRS, CDR2 YFSETQ. With 0 bases clipped from V and 1 base from J, the junction kept 1 base outside the gene matches. The CDR3 runs to 16 residues. CDR3 sequence: CASSLVGQGNTGELFF. As DNA, the CDR3 is TGCGCCAGCAGCTTGGTGGGACAGGGGAACACCGGGGAGCTGTTTTTT.

The V call is TRBV9, the J call TRBJ1-3; D uncertain. The CDR3 covers 16 residues. The V and J ends lost 3 bases and 0 bases respectively, with 13 bases between them. Looked up from germline, CDR1 is SGDLS and CDR2 is YYNGEE. CDR3: CASSGIAISSGNTIYF. The CDR3 nucleotides are TGTGCCAGCAGCGGAATAGCGATTAGCTCTGGAAACACCATATATTTT. Combining the CDR3 with reference TRBV9 and TRBJ1-3 gives the whole variable domain DSGVTQTPKHLITATGQRVTLRCSPRSGDLSVYWYQQSLDQGLQFLIQYYNGEERAKGNILERFSAQQFPDLHSELNLSSLELGDSALYFCASSGIAISSGNTIYFGEGSWLTVV.

The V call is TRBV2, the J call TRBJ2-7; 11 bases line up with TRBD2. This CDR3 spans 14 amino acids. Germline V CDR1 and CDR2: SNHLY, FYNNEI. The V gene end was trimmed by 5 bases and the J gene end by 5 bases; junction bases not matched to a gene: 5. CDR3 residues: CASSISGGAHEQYF. DNA for the CDR3: TGTGCCAGCAGTATTAGCGGGGGGGCGCACGAGCAGTACTTC.

This clone showed up just a few times. The rearrangement links TRBV5-6 to TRBJ1-2; 7 bases map to TRBD1. With 4 bases clipped from V and 5 bases from J, the junction kept 5 bases outside the gene matches. The CDR3 has 13 amino acids. CDR1 and CDR2 (germline): SGHDT, YYEEEE. CDR3 nucleotide sequence: TGTGCCAGCAGCGGGGACAGTCCGTATGGCTACACCTTC. It is translated as CASSGDSPYGYTF.

The CDR3 region has the DNA TGTGCCAGCAGTGATGGCGGGGCGACAGAAGAGACCCAGTACTTC. Translating gives CASSDGGATEETQYF. The chain has TRBV6-1 and TRBJ2-5; TRBD2 might be the D (6 bases). V was trimmed by 3 bases and J by 3 bases, leaving 14 bases between them. Germline CDR1 is MNHNS and CDR2 is SASEGT. The CDR3 is made up of 15 amino acids.

The chain recombines TRBV11-2 with TRBJ1-1, with 7 nucleotides matching TRBD1. The CDR3 consists of 13 residues. V dropped 2 bases and J dropped 8; count of bases not matched to a gene: 5. Germline V gene sequence: CDR1 SGHAT, CDR2 FQNNGV. The CDR3 DNA sequence: TGTGCCAGCAGCTTACTTGGACAGGCGGAAGCTTTCTTT. Translating it yields CASSLLGQAEAFF.

This clone was recorded only once. This chain connects TRBV27 to TRBJ1-4; D possibly corresponds to TRBD1 (5 bases). Looked up from germline, CDR1 is MNHEY and CDR2 is SMNVEV (reference sequence). The CDR3 runs 15 residues. The germline V and J ends were trimmed by 0 bases and 7 bases, with 12 bases remaining between them. Here the CDR3 reads CASSLSWQGGEKLFF. The CDR3 DNA sequence: TGTGCCAGCAGTTTATCTTGGCAGGGAGGTGAAAAACTGTTTTTT.

J is TRBJ2-7 and V is TRBV5-5; 9 bases are a match to TRBD1. Germline assignment: CDR1 SGHKS and CDR2 YYEKEE (reference sequence). This CDR3 has 15 residues. The J segment lost 2 bases and the V segment lost 0 bases, leaving 3 bases of the junction unmatched. This CDR3 is CASSLVGQGTYEQYF. CDR3 coding DNA: TGTGCCAGCAGCTTGGTGGGACAGGGCACCTACGAGCAGTACTTC. Full variable domain (missing parts from reference TRBV5-5 and TRBJ2-7): DAGVTQSPTHLIKTRGQQVTLRCSPISGHKSVSWYQQVLGQGPQFIFQYYEKEERGRGNFPDRFSARQFPNYSSELNVNALLLGDSALYLCASSLVGQGTYEQYFGPGTRLTVT.